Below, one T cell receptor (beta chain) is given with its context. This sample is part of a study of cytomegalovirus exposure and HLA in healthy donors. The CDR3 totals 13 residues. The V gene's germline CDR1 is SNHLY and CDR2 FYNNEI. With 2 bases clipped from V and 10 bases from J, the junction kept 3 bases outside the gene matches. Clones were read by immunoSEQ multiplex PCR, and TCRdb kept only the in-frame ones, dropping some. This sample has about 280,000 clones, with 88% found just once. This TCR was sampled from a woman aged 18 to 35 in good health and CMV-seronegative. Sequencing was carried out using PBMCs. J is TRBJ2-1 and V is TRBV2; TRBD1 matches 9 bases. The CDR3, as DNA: TGTGCCAGCAGTGAAAGACAGGGGGGAGAGCAGTTCTTC. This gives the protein CASSERQGGEQFF.